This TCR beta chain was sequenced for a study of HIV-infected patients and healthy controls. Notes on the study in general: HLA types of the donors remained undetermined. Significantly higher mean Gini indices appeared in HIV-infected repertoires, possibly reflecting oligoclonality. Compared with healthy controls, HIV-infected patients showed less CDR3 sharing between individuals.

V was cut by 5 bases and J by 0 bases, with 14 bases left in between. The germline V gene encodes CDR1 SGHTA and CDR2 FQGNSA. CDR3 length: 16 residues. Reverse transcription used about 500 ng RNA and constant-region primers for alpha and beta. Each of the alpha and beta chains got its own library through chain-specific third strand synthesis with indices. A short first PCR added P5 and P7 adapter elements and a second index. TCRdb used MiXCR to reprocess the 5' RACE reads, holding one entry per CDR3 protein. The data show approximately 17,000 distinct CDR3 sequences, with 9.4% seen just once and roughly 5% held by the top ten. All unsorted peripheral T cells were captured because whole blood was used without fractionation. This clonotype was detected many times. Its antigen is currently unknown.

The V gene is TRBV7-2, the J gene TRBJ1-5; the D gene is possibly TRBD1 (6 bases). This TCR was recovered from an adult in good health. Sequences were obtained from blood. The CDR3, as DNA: TGTGCCAGCAGCCGTTTTGGACAGAATAGCAATCAGCCCCAGCATTTT. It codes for CASSRFGQNSNQPQHF.